This TCR beta chain was obtained from a study of beta chain features in type 1 diabetes. Study summary: No patient-donor differences in age, gender, total cells or subset yield. Overall study findings and caveats: In patients and controls equally, PCR might favor templates that are shorter. The naive, central memory and Treg TCRB repertoires showed an apparent similarity that was greater among patients than among healthy donors.

cDNA synthesis used the whole RNA isolate, giving expressed TCRB sequences. Regulatory, naive and central memory T cell samples averaged approximately 3.3 million reads. The table came from immunoSEQ multiplex PCR; TCRdb's copy has only in-frame clones and leaves some out. The sample shows nearly 250,000 clones, less than 15% of them seen only once. From germline, CDR1 is MRHNA and CDR2 SNTAGT. CDR3 length: 15 residues. V lost 2 bases and J lost 1; bases outside the gene matches: 2. In regard to this clone: What it binds is not known.

The sequenced sample was naive CD4+ T cells from blood. This receptor was identified in a woman in her thirties or forties in good health. V and J are TRBV6-4 and TRBJ2-3, with 8 bases identical to TRBD2. The CDR3 DNA reads as TGTGCCAGCAGTGACGGGCGGGGGGGCACAGATACGCAGTATTTT. The encoded protein is CASSDGRGGTDTQYF.